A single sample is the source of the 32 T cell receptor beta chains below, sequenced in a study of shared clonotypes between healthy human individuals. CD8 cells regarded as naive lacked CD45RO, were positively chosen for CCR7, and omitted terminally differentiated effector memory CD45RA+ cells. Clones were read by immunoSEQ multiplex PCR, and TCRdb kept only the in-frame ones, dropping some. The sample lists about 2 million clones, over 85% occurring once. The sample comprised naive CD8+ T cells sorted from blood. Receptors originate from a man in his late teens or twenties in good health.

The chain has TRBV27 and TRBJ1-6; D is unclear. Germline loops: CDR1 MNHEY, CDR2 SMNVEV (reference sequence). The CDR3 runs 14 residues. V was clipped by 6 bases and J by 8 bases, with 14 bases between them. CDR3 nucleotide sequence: TGTGCCAGCAGGCCCTTCCCAGGTCATTCACCCCTCCACTTT. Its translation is CASRPFPGHSPLHF.

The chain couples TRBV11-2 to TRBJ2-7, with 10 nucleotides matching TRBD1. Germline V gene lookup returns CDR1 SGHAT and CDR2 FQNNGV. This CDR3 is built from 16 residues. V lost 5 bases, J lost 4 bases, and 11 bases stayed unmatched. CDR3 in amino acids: CASSPTSGQGRYEQYF. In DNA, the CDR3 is TGTGCCAGCAGCCCCACCTCGGGACAGGGGAGATACGAGCAGTACTTC.

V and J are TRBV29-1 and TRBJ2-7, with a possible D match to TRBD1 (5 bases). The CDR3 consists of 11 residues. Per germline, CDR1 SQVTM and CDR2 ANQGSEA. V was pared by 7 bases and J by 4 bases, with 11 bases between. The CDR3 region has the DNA TGCAGCGGGAATCAGGGTTACGAGCAGTACTTC. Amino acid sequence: CSGNQGYEQYF.

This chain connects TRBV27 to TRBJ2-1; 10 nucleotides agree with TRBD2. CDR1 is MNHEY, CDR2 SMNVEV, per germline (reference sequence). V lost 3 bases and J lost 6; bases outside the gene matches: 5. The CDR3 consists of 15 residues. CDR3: CASSFFSGGANEQFF. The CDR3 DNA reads TGTGCCAGCAGTTTCTTCAGCGGGGGGGCCAATGAGCAGTTCTTC.

The CDR3 region has the DNA TGTGCCAGCGGGCGGGACATTTGGAGCGACGACGAGCAGTACTTC. It encodes CASGRDIWSDDEQYF. V is TRBV6-1 and J is TRBJ2-7; D is tentatively TRBD1 or TRBD2 (6 bases each). The V gene lost 8 bases and the J gene lost 5 bases, with 22 bases spanning the gap. The CDR3 is 15 amino acids. Per the germline V gene, CDR1 is MNHNS and CDR2 is SASEGT.

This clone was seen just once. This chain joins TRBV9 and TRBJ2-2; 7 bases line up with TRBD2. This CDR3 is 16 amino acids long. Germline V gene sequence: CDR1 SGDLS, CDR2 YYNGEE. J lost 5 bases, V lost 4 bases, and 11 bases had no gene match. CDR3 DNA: TGTGCCAGCAGCTTAAAGCGGGGAAGCGGTACCGGGGAGCTGTTTTTT. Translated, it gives CASSLKRGSGTGELFF.

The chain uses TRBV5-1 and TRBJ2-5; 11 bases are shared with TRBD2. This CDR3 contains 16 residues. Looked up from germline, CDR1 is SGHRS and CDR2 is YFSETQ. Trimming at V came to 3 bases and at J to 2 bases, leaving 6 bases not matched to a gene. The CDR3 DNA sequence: TGCGCCAGCAGCTATTCGGGACTAGCGGTACAAGAGACCCAGTACTTC. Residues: CASSYSGLAVQETQYF.

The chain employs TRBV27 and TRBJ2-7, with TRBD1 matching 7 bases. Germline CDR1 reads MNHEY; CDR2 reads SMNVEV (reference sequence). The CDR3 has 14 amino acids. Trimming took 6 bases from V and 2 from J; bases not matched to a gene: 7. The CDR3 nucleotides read TGTGCCAGCAGCTACGGTAGGGGGCCCTACGAGCAGTACTTC. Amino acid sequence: CASSYGRGPYEQYF.

CDR3 residues: CAWSGLAGVGGANVLTF. CDR3 DNA sequence: TGTGCCTGGAGTGGACTAGCGGGAGTAGGTGGGGCCAACGTCCTGACTTTC. This chain uses TRBV30 with TRBJ2-6; 12 bases are shared with TRBD2. Germline V gene data show CDR1 as GTSNPN and CDR2 as SVGIG (reference sequence). CDR3 length: 17 amino acids. V dropped 1 base and J dropped 3; count of bases not matched to a gene: 4.

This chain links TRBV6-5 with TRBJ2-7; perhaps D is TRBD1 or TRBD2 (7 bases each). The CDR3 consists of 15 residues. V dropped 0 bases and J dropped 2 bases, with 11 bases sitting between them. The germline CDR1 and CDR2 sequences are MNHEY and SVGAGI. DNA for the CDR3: TGTGCCAGCAGTTACTCCCAGGGGGGGACCTACGAGCAGTACTTC. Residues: CASSYSQGGTYEQYF.

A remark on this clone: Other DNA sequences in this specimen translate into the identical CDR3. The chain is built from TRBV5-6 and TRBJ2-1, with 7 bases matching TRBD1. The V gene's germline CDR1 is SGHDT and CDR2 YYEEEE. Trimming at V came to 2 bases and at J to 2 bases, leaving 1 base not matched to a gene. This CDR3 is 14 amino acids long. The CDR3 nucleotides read TGTGCCAGCAGCTTCGGGACAGCCTACAATGAGCAGTTCTTC. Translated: CASSFGTAYNEQFF. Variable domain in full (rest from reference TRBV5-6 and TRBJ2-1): DAGVTQSPTHLIKTRGQQVTLRCSPKSGHDTVSWYQQALGQGPQFIFQYYEEEERQRGNFPDRFSGHQFPNYSSELNVNALLLGDSALYLCASSFGTAYNEQFFGPGTRLTVL.

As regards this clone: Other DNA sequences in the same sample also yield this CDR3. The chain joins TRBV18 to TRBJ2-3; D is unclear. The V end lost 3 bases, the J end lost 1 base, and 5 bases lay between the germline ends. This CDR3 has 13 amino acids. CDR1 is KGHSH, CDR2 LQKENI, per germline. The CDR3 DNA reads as TGTGCCAGCTCACCTCTCGGCACAGATACGCAGTATTTT. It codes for CASSPLGTDTQYF.

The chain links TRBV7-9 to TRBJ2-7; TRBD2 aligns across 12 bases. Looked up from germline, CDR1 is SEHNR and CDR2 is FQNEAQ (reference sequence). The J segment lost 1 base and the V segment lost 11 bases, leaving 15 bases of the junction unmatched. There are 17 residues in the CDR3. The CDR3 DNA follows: TGTGCCTCAAGTCCCAGGACTAGCGGGATCCTATCCTACGAGCAGTACTTC. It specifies CASSPRTSGILSYEQYF.

This CDR3 reads CASSLAASSNQPQHF. The CDR3 nucleotides read TGTGCCAGCAGCTTGGCCGCGAGTTCCAATCAGCCCCAGCATTTT. The chain carries TRBV5-6 and TRBJ1-5; D remains unclear. Germline CDR1 is SGHDT and CDR2 is YYEEEE. Trimming stripped 0 bases from V and 3 bases from J, with 10 bases between. This CDR3 contains 15 residues.

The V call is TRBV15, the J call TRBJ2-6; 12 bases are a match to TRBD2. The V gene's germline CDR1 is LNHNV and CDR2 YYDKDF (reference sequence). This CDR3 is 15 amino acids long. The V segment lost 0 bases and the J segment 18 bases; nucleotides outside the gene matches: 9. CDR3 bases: TGTGCCACCAGCAGAGATTTGGGACTAGCGGGTGTGAGGACTTTC. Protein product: CATSRDLGLAGVRTF.

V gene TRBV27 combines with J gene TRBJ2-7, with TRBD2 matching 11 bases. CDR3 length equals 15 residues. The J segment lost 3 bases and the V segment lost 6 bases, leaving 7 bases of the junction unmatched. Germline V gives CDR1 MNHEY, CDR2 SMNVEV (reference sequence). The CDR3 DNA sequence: TGTGCCAGCAGCCCCCAGACTAGCGGGAACTACGAGCAGTACTTC. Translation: CASSPQTSGNYEQYF.

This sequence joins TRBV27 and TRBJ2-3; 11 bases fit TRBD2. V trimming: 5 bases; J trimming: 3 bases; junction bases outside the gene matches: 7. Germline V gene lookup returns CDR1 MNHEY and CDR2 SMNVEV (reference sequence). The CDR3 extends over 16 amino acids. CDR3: CASSTYSGGATDTQYF. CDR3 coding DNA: TGTGCCAGCAGTACCTATAGCGGGGGGGCGACAGATACGCAGTATTTT.

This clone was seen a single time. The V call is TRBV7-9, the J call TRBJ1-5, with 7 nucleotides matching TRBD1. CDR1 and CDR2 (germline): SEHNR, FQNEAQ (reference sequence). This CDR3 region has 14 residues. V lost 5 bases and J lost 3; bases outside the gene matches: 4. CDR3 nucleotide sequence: TGTGCCAGCAGCGAGGACAGGACCAATCAGCCCCAGCATTTT. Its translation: CASSEDRTNQPQHF.

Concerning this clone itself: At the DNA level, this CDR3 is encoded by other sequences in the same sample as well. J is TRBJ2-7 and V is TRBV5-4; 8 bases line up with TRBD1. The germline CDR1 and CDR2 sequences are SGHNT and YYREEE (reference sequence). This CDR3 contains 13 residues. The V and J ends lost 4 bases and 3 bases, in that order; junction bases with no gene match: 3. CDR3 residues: CASSHGTGYEQYF. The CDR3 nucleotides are TGTGCCAGCAGCCACGGGACAGGCTACGAGCAGTACTTC.

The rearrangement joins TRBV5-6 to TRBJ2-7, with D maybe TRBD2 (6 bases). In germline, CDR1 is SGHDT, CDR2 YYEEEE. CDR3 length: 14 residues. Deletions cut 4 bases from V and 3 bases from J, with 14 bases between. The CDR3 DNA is TGTGCCAGCAGCCTTAGCGGAGACGACTACGAGCAGTACTTC. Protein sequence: CASSLSGDDYEQYF.

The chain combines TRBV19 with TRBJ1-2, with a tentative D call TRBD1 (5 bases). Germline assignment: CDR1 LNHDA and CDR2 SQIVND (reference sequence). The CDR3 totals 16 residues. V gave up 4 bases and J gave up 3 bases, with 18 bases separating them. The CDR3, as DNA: TGTGCCAGTAGTACTTATGGGACCGCGTTGGACTATGGCTACACCTTC. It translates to CASSTYGTALDYGYTF.

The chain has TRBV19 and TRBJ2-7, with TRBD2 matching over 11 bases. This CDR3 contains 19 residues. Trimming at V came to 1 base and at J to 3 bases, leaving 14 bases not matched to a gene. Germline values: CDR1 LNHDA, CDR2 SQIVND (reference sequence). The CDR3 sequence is CASSIASGVGLAGGYEQYF. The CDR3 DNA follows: TGTGCCAGTAGTATAGCTTCAGGCGTCGGGCTAGCGGGAGGCTACGAGCAGTACTTC. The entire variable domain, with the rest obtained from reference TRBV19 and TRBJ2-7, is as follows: DGGITQSPKYLFRKEGQNVTLSCEQNLNHDAMYWYRQDPGQGLRLIYYSQIVNDFQKGDIAEGYSVSREKKESFPLTVTSAQKNPTAFYLCASSIASGVGLAGGYEQYFGPGTRLTVT.

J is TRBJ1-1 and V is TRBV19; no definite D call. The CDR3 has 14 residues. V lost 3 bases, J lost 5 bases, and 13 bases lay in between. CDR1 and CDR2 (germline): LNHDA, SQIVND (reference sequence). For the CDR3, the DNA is TGTGCCAGTAGTATTGGGAGTCGGGGTACTGAAGCTTTCTTT. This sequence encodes CASSIGSRGTEAFF.

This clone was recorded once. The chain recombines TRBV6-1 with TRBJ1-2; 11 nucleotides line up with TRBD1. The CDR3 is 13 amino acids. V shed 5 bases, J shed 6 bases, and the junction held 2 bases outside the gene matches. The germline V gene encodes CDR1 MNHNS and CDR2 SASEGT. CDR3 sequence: CASSWTGGNGYTF. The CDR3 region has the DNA TGTGCCAGCAGTTGGACAGGGGGCAATGGCTACACCTTC.

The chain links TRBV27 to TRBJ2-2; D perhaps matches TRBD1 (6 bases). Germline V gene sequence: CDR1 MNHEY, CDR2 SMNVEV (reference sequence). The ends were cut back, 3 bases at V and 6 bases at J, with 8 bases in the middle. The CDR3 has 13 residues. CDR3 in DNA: TGTGCCAGCAGTTTCAGGGGAGCCGGGGAGCTGTTTTTT. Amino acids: CASSFRGAGELFF.

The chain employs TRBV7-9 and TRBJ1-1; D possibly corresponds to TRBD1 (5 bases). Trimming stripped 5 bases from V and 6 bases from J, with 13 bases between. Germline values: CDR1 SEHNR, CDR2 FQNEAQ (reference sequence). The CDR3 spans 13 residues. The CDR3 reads CASSQRGGPEAFF. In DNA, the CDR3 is TGTGCCAGCAGCCAGCGTGGGGGACCTGAAGCTTTCTTT. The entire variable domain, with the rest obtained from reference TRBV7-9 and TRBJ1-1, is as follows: DTGVSQNPRHKITKRGQNVTFRCDPISEHNRLYWYRQTLGQGPEFLTYFQNEAQLEKSRLLSDRFSAERPKGSFSTLEIQRTEQGDSAMYLCASSQRGGPEAFFGQGTRLTVV.

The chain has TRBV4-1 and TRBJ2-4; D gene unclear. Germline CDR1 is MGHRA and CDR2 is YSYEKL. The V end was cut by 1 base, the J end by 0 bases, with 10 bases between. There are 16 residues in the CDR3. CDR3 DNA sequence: TGCGCCAGCAGCCAAGGGGCAGATCTAGCCAAAAACATTCAGTACTTC. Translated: CASSQGADLAKNIQYF.

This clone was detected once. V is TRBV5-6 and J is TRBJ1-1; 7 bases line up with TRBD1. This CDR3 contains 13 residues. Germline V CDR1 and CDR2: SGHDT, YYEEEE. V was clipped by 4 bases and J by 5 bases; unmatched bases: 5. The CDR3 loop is CASSITGETEAFF. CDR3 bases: TGTGCCAGCAGCATAACAGGGGAGACTGAAGCTTTCTTT.

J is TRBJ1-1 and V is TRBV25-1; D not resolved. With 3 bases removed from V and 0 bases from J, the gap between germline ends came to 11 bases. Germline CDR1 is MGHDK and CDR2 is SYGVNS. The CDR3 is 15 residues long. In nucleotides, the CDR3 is TGTGCCAGCAGTGACTCCTCTCTTATGAACACTGAAGCTTTCTTT. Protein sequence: CASSDSSLMNTEAFF.

CDR3 region: CASSMGLAGDYEQYF. The DNA of the CDR3 is TGTGCCAGCAGCATGGGACTAGCGGGGGACTACGAGCAGTACTTC. The V and J genes are TRBV11-2 and TRBJ2-7; TRBD2 matches at 14 bases. V gave up 5 bases and J gave up 3 bases; unmatched junction bases: 3. The germline CDR1 and CDR2 sequences are SGHAT and FQNNGV. This CDR3 is 15 amino acids long.

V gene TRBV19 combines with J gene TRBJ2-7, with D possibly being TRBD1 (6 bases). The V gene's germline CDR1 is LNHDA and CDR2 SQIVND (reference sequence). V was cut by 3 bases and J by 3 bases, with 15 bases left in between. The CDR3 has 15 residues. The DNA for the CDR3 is TGTGCCAGTAGTATCGCGACAGGAGCCATCTACGAGCAGTACTTC. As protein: CASSIATGAIYEQYF.

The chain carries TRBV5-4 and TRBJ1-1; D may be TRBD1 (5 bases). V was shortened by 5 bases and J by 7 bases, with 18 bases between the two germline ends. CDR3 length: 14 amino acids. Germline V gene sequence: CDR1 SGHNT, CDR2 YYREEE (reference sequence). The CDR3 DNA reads TGTGCCAGCAGGCGGCAGGGAGGGAATATTGAAGCTTTCTTT. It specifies CASRRQGGNIEAFF. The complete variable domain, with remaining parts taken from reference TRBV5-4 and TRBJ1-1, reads ETGVTQSPTHLIKTRGQQVTLRCSSQSGHNTVSWYQQALGQGPQFIFQYYREEENGRGNFPPRFSGLQFPNYSSELNVNALELDDSALYLCASRRQGGNIEAFFGQGTRLTVV.